The 17 T cell receptor beta chains in this list originate from one sample, sequenced in a study of cytotoxic CD8 clonotypes in ibrutinib-treated CLL. Data came from immunoSEQ multiplex PCR; TCRdb stores just in-frame clones and leaves some out. This table has a few hundred thousand clones, around 66% appearing once. Sequences were derived from PBMCs, sampled after 36 months of ibrutinib treatment. These receptors originate from a human donor with chronic lymphocytic leukemia.

The rearrangement joins TRBV15 to TRBJ1-1; TRBD1 matches 9 bases. Germline assignment: CDR1 LNHNV and CDR2 YYDKDF (reference sequence). J gave up 1 base and V 4 bases, and 4 bases lay outside the gene matches. This CDR3 comprises 15 residues. CDR3 sequence (DNA): TGTGCCACCAGCACTTTGGACAGGGGGAACACTGAAGCTTTCTTT. Encoded protein: CATSTLDRGNTEAFF.

About this clone: One end of the junction fails to match germline, which may point to a read error. The chain combines TRBV27 with TRBJ2-3; D is possibly TRBD2 (6 bases). The length of the CDR3 is 15 residues. CDR1 and CDR2 (germline): MNHEY, SMNVEV (reference sequence). CDR3 nucleotide sequence: TGTGCCAGCAGTTTCCTCGTCGGGAGCATAGATACGCAGTATTTT. Residues: CASSFLVGSIDTQYF.

V gene TRBV15 combines with J gene TRBJ2-7; 7 bases agree with TRBD2. J was trimmed by 0 bases and V by 5 bases; bases with no gene match: 4. CDR1 is LNHNV and CDR2 is YYDKDF in the germline V gene (reference sequence). The CDR3 is made up of 14 amino acids. The CDR3 loop reads CATSASSGSYEQYF. The CDR3 bases are TGTGCCACCAGCGCATCTAGCGGCTCCTACGAGCAGTACTTC.

The chain joins TRBV5-1 to TRBJ2-7; the D is unclear. Trimming removed 5 bases from V and 4 bases from J, with 13 bases in between. Germline CDR1 and CDR2: SGHRS and YFSETQ. CDR3 length: 13 amino acids. The CDR3 coding sequence is TGCGCCAGCAGTGTAGGTCGCGAGTACGAGCAGTACTTC. Amino acids: CASSVGREYEQYF. Full variable domain (rest looked up from reference TRBV5-1 and TRBJ2-7): KAGVTQTPRYLIKTRGQQVTLSCSPISGHRSVSWYQQTPGQGLQFLFEYFSETQRNKGNFPGRFSGRQFSNSRSEMNVSTLELGDSALYLCASSVGREYEQYFGPGTRLTVT.

This chain links TRBV7-3 with TRBJ2-2, with a possible D match to TRBD1 (5 bases). The CDR3 runs 16 residues. The V end lost 2 bases, the J end lost 0 bases, and 10 bases lay between the germline ends. The V gene's germline CDR1 is SGHTA and CDR2 FQGTGA. CDR3 amino acids: CASSLEQVANTGELFF. As DNA, the CDR3 is TGTGCCAGCAGCTTAGAACAGGTGGCGAACACCGGGGAGCTGTTTTTT.

The V and J genes are TRBV4-2 and TRBJ1-4; D perhaps matches TRBD1 (6 bases). The V gene lost 4 bases and the J gene lost 7 bases, with 16 bases spanning the gap. Per the germline V gene, CDR1 is LGHNA and CDR2 is YNFKEQ. The CDR3 totals 15 residues. The CDR3 protein is CASSRARRGGEKLFF. The CDR3 DNA reads as TGTGCCAGCAGCCGGGCCCGCAGGGGTGGTGAAAAACTGTTTTTT.

This chain connects TRBV7-3 to TRBJ1-2, with a tentative D call TRBD1 (5 bases). This CDR3 region has 13 residues. V was clipped by 5 bases and J by 8 bases, with 15 bases between them. Germline V CDR1 and CDR2: SGHTA, FQGTGA. CDR3 in DNA: TGTGCCAGCAGCACCTCAGCAGGGTACGGCTACACCTTC. Translated, it gives CASSTSAGYGYTF.

The CDR3 spells CASSATWVHEQYF. In DNA form, the CDR3 reads TGTGCCAGCAGCGCAACGTGGGTCCACGAGCAGTACTTC. The chain joins TRBV14 to TRBJ2-7; D gene ambiguous. Germline loops: CDR1 SGHDN, CDR2 FVKESK. The CDR3 runs 13 residues. The ends were cut back, 5 bases at V and 5 bases at J, with 13 bases in the middle.

V gene TRBV21-1 combines with J gene TRBJ1-5; TRBD1 is the table's D call, not checked against the DNA. TRBV21-1 is a pseudogene. The CDR3 length is 15 residues. CDR3 sequence reads: CASSTWTGSNQPQHF. The CDR3 DNA is TGTGCCAGCAGCACTTGGACAGGGAGCAATCAGCCCCAGCATTTT.

A few counts support this clone. J is TRBJ2-1 and V is TRBV5-1; 8 positions match TRBD2. Germline CDR1 and CDR2: SGHRS and YFSETQ. V was pared by 0 bases and J by 7 bases, with 0 bases of the junction left unmatched. The CDR3 covers 13 residues. CDR3: CASSLGLANEQFF. In DNA, the CDR3 is TGCGCCAGCAGCTTGGGACTAGCGAATGAGCAGTTCTTC.

The V gene is TRBV7-9, the J gene TRBJ2-3, with 7 positions matching TRBD2. This CDR3 spans 16 amino acids. Germline V CDR1 and CDR2: SEHNR, FQNEAQ (reference sequence). The V segment lost 5 bases and the J segment 3 bases; nucleotides outside the gene matches: 11. Written as DNA, the CDR3 is TGTGCCAGCAGCCGTAGAACTCTAGCGGATACAGATACGCAGTATTTT. Residues: CASSRRTLADTDTQYF.

The chain combines TRBV19 with TRBJ1-2, with 10 bases aligning to TRBD1. V dropped 6 bases and J dropped 6; count of bases not matched to a gene: 7. The length of the CDR3 is 14 residues. Per the germline V gene, CDR1 is LNHDA and CDR2 is SQIVND (reference sequence). The DNA of the CDR3 is TGTGCCAGTAGACCCGTGGGACAGGGGCATGGCTACACCTTC. Protein: CASRPVGQGHGYTF.

The genes are TRBV14 and TRBJ2-1, with TRBD2 matching 8 bases. The CDR3 runs 16 residues. V shed 1 base and J 6 bases; nucleotides not matched to a gene: 8. Germline V gives CDR1 SGHDN, CDR2 FVKESK. DNA for the CDR3: TGTGCCAGCAGCCAAGCCTACGGGAGCGGGGGCAATGAGCAGTTCTTC. Its protein product is CASSQAYGSGGNEQFF.

This chain uses TRBV6-1 with TRBJ2-7; D ambiguous. V lost 8 bases, J lost 5 bases, and 13 bases lay in between. CDR3 size: 12 residues. Germline V gives CDR1 MNHNS, CDR2 SASEGT. The CDR3 region is CASRPTLHEQYF. Written as DNA, the CDR3 is TGTGCCAGCCGACCCACACTCCACGAGCAGTACTTC.

This sequence joins TRBV2 and TRBJ1-5; TRBD1 agrees at 7 bases. After removal of 6 bases from V and 15 bases from J, the junction contained 5 bases not matched to a gene. The CDR3 runs 10 residues. The V gene's germline CDR1 is SNHLY and CDR2 FYNNEI. CDR3 sequence (DNA): TGTGCCAGCAGGGGAGACAGGGTGCATTTT. Its protein product is CASRGDRVHF.

This rearrangement joins TRBV4-2 to TRBJ2-7, with D possibly TRBD1 on 5 matching bases. The CDR3 extends over 15 amino acids. The ends were cut back, 1 base at V and 3 bases at J, with 13 bases in the middle. Germline V gene lookup returns CDR1 LGHNA and CDR2 YNFKEQ. The CDR3 reads CASSQGAGKGYEQYF. CDR3 DNA: TGTGCCAGCAGCCAAGGGGCAGGGAAGGGCTACGAGCAGTACTTC.

The chain employs TRBV5-6 and TRBJ2-5, with a weak D call TRBD1 (6 bases). V lost 4 bases and J lost 2, with 6 bases in between. The CDR3 contains 12 residues. Germline CDR1 SGHDT, CDR2 YYEEEE. CDR3 bases: TGTGCCAGCAGCGGACAGCAAGAGACCCAGTACTTC. Encoded protein: CASSGQQETQYF.